A selection of T cell receptor beta chains follows, all from one sample in a study of T cell responses to AZD1222 COVID-19 vaccine. This table comes from immunoSEQ multiplex PCR, and its TCRdb copy is limited to in-frame clones, with some not included. The sample yields 55,000 to 80,000 clones, around three quarters seen once. The sequences come from peripheral blood, collected on day 0 of AZD1222 vaccination. The receptors stem from an adult in good health. Each CDR3 is given with its conserved first and last residue. D genes are given only for firm matches. For some rows the clone size is stated as once, few or many, or as a class when expanded; others skip it.

>14|TRBV3-1/TRBV3-2|TRBJ1-1|-|-
CASSQLTGYTEAFF
TGTGCCAGCAGCCAACTTACAGGGTACACTGAAGCTTTCTTT
>13|TRBV28|TRBJ1-2|-|-
CASSLFRGPGYTF
TGTGCCAGCAGTTTATTCCGGGGTCCTGGCTACACCTTC
>13|TRBV12-3/TRBV12-4|TRBJ1-2|-|-
CASSSWGLDGYTF
TGTGCCAGCAGTTCATGGGGGTTGGATGGCTACACCTTC
>15|TRBV24-1|TRBJ1-5|-|-
CATSDPTGLDQPQHF
TGTGCCACCAGTGATCCGACGGGCCTCGATCAGCCCCAGCATTTT
>15|TRBV7-9|TRBJ2-3|-|-
CASSPRGTSTDTQYF
TGTGCCAGCAGCCCCCGGGGGACTAGCACAGATACGCAGTATTTT
>13|TRBV4-2|TRBJ2-7|-|many
CASSQEGSHEQYF
TGTGCCAGCAGCCAAGAAGGCAGCCACGAGCAGTACTTC
>13|TRBV7-8|TRBJ1-1|TRBD1|once
CASSTQQGLEAFF
TGTGCCAGCAGCACGCAACAGGGGCTGGAAGCTTTCTTT
>15|TRBV5-1|TRBJ1-1|-|-
CASSLDLGLGTEAFF
TGCGCCAGCAGCTTGGATCTGGGTTTGGGCACTGAAGCTTTCTTT
>15|TRBV7-9|TRBJ1-1|TRBD1|-
CASSQTGGLNTEAFF
TGTGCCAGCAGTCAGACAGGGGGCCTGAACACTGAAGCTTTCTTT
>16|TRBV9|TRBJ2-2|-|-
CASSAGLGAGTGELFF
TGTGCCAGCAGCGCGGGGCTGGGGGCGGGAACCGGGGAGCTGTTTTTT
>15|TRBV9|TRBJ2-1|-|-
CASTLAERPYNEQFF
TGTGCCAGCACCCTAGCCGAGAGGCCCTACAATGAGCAGTTCTTC
>15|TRBV28|TRBJ1-5|TRBD1|-
CASTTPAGGHQPQHF
TGTGCCAGCACCACCCCGGCAGGGGGGCATCAGCCCCAGCATTTT
>16|TRBV7-9|TRBJ1-3|-|many
CASSPPTSSSGNTIYF
TGTGCCAGCAGCCCACCGACATCTTCTTCTGGAAACACCATATATTTT
>14|TRBV6-5|TRBJ1-4|-|-
CASNEVTPYEKLFF
TGTGCCAGCAACGAAGTCACCCCCTATGAAAAACTGTTTTTT
>11|TRBV5-8|TRBJ1-1|-|-
CASRRRGEAFF
TGTGCCAGCAGACGCAGGGGTGAAGCTTTCTTT
>13|TRBV7-3|TRBJ2-7|-|-
CASSFYRDSEQYF
TGTGCCAGCAGCTTCTACAGGGACTCCGAGCAGTACTTC
>12|TRBV5-6|TRBJ1-2|-|-
CASSSKGEGYTF
TGTGCCAGCAGCTCCAAGGGGGAAGGCTACACCTTC
>12|TRBV7-2|TRBJ1-2|-|few
CASSSLDYGYTF
TGTGCCAGCAGCTCGCTGGACTATGGCTACACCTTC
>14|TRBV29-1|TRBJ2-3|-|-
CSVARDTGYDTQYF
TGCAGCGTTGCGCGGGACACGGGTTATGATACGCAGTATTTT
>16|TRBV7-8|TRBJ1-1|-|-
CASSLAGRVSFTEAFF
TGTGCCAGCAGCTTAGCGGGCAGGGTTTCGTTTACTGAAGCTTTCTTT
>14|TRBV7-2|TRBJ1-1|TRBD1|-
CASSLIQGGGEAFF
TGTGCCAGCAGCTTGATACAGGGGGGAGGGGAAGCTTTCTTT
>13|TRBV19|TRBJ2-2|TRBD2|-
CASPGLGPGELFF
TGTGCCAGTCCCGGACTAGGTCCTGGGGAGCTGTTTTTT
>13|TRBV5-1|TRBJ1-2|-|-
CASSLQDTYGYTF
TGCGCCAGCAGCTTGCAGGATACCTATGGCTACACCTTC
>16|TRBV28|TRBJ2-1|-|-
CASSRWDLGSYNEQFF
TGTGCCAGCAGTCGCTGGGACCTGGGGTCCTACAATGAGCAGTTCTTC
>13|TRBV7-6|TRBJ2-7|-|few
CASSRTVTYEQYF
TGTGCCAGCAGCCGGACGGTTACCTACGAGCAGTACTTC
>17|TRBV4-2|TRBJ1-2|TRBD1|-
CASSQDWPGTGGSGYTF
TGTGCCAGCAGCCAAGATTGGCCCGGGACAGGGGGATCTGGCTACACCTTC
>14|TRBV18|TRBJ1-5|TRBD1|-
CASSLGQGNQPQHF
TGTGCCAGCTCTCTAGGACAGGGGAATCAGCCCCAGCATTTT
>13|TRBV19|TRBJ2-7|-|few
CASSISYLSEQYF
TGTGCCAGTAGTATTAGTTACCTGTCCGAGCAGTACTTC
>17|TRBV5-1|TRBJ2-1|-|-
CASSHRRGLGSYNEQFF
TGCGCCAGCAGCCACCGCAGGGGATTGGGGTCCTACAATGAGCAGTTCTTC
>17|TRBV27|TRBJ2-1|TRBD2|-
CASSLTAGGSHYNEQFF
TGTGCCAGCAGTTTAACGGCGGGGGGATCCCATTACAATGAGCAGTTCTTC
>13|TRBV27|TRBJ2-1|-|-
CASSHDRSNEQFF
TGTGCCAGCAGCCACGACAGATCCAATGAGCAGTTCTTC
>14|TRBV24-1|TRBJ1-2|-|-
CATSDVSRGNGYTF
TGTGCCACCAGTGATGTTAGCAGGGGTAATGGCTACACCTTC
>16|TRBV7-6|TRBJ1-2|-|-
CASSLVSGEEAYGYTF
TGTGCCAGCAGCTTAGTCTCAGGGGAGGAAGCCTATGGCTACACCTTC
>10|TRBV29-1|TRBJ1-4|-|-
CSAGEEKLFF
TGCAGCGCCGGGGAGGAAAAACTGTTTTTT
>13|TRBV12-3/TRBV12-4|TRBJ1-1|TRBD1|-
CASSDRDHTEAFF
TGTGCCAGCAGTGACAGGGATCACACTGAAGCTTTCTTT
>16|TRBV3-1/TRBV3-2|TRBJ2-3|-|once
CASSQDGSGSTDTQYF
TGTGCCAGCAGCCAAGACGGGAGCGGGAGCACAGATACGCAGTATTTT
>16|TRBV6-5|TRBJ2-7|-|-
CASSYSGLVLTYEQYF
TGTGCCAGCAGTTACTCTGGACTGGTATTGACCTACGAGCAGTACTTC
>14|TRBV5-5|TRBJ1-2|TRBD1|once
CASSSGQGVYGYTF
TGTGCCAGCAGCTCGGGACAGGGGGTTTATGGCTACACCTTC
>15|TRBV6-5|TRBJ1-2|-|-
CASSYREGLMGGYTF
TGTGCCAGCAGTTACAGGGAGGGGTTAATGGGTGGCTACACCTTC
>16|TRBV2|TRBJ2-7|TRBD1|few
CASSEAGDRGQKEQYF
TGTGCCAGCAGTGAAGCGGGGGACAGGGGGCAGAAGGAGCAGTACTTC
>13|TRBV5-1|TRBJ2-3|-|-
CASSLVGTDTQYF
TGCGCCAGCAGCTTGGTGGGGACGGATACGCAGTATTTT
>19|TRBV4-2|TRBJ2-3|TRBD2|few
CASSQEGTSGGAVTDTQYF
TGTGCCAGCAGCCAAGAGGGGACTAGCGGGGGGGCGGTAACAGATACGCAGTATTTT
>11|TRBV27|TRBJ2-7|-|-
CASRAGYEQYF
TGTGCCAGCCGTGCTGGGTACGAGCAGTACTTC
>15|TRBV7-2|TRBJ1-2|TRBD1|-
CASSSSGTGLYGYTF
TGTGCCAGCAGCTCCTCGGGGACAGGCCTCTATGGCTACACCTTC
>16|TRBV6-1|TRBJ2-3|-|-
CASSGYGTVTPDTQYF
TGTGCCAGCAGTGGCTACGGGACGGTGACTCCAGATACGCAGTATTTT
>15|TRBV9|TRBJ1-5|TRBD1|-
CASSVGQGYNQPQHF
TGTGCCAGCAGCGTAGGACAGGGATATAATCAGCCCCAGCATTTT
>14|TRBV19|TRBJ2-7|TRBD1|-
CASSRRDRYYEQYF
TGTGCCAGTAGCCGCCGGGACAGATACTACGAGCAGTACTTC